This TCR beta chain was captured in a study of blood T cell repertoires in COVID-19. Background on the study: Sources were T cells, B-cell-depleted T cells, or PBMCs; the material itself was cDNA or gDNA.

Participants spanned ages about 18 to 90 years and resided in 20 to 30 US areas. Clinical histories supplied by participants themselves formed the basis of cohort assignment. Only in-frame clones appear in the TCRdb table, and some are missing; sequencing was by immunoSEQ multiplex PCR. This table holds about 180,000 clones, roughly 80% found once. This CDR3 is 15 amino acids long. The trim removed 2 bases at V and 11 bases at J, leaving 12 bases unmatched. The germline CDR1 and CDR2 sequences are MDHEN and SYDVKM. The receptor was isolated from a woman aged 45-60 years who had recovered from COVID-19. The material sequenced was PBMCs or T cells enriched from blood (not recorded which). The chain couples TRBV28 to TRBJ1-5; 7 bases align to TRBD1. CDR3 sequence: CASSLGGGGVSAQHF. CDR3 coding DNA: TGTGCCAGCAGTTTAGGTGGAGGGGGCGTATCAGCCCAGCATTTT.